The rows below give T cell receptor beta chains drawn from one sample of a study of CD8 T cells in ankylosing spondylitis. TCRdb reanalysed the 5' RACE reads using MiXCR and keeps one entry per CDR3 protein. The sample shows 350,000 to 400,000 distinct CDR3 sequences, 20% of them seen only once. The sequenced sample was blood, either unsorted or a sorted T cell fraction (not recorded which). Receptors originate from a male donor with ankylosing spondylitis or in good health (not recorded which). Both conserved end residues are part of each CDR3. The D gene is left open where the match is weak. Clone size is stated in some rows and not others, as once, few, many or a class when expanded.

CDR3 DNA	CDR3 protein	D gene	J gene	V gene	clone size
TGTGCCACCGGAGTCTTCCACAATGAGCAGTTCTTC	CATGVFHNEQFF	-	TRBJ2-1	TRBV24-1	few
TGTGCCAGCAGTCCGGGCGCGGACTACGAGCAGTACTTC	CASSPGADYEQYF	-	TRBJ2-7	TRBV12-3/TRBV12-4	many
TGCGCCAGCAGCTTGAGCAGGGGGCTGGCAGATACGCAGTATTTT	CASSLSRGLADTQYF	TRBD1	TRBJ2-3	TRBV5-1	few
TGTGCCACGAGGCCCTTCGGACTAGCGGACCAAGAGACCCAGTACTTC	CATRPFGLADQETQYF	TRBD2	TRBJ2-5	TRBV3-1	-
TGTGCCAGCAGCTCCACCCCCCGTGGAGATACGCAGTATTTT	CASSSTPRGDTQYF	-	TRBJ2-3	TRBV7-9	-
TGCAGTGCCCCAACGTTACAGGGGGGGAAGTATGGCTACACCTTC	CSAPTLQGGKYGYTF	TRBD1	TRBJ1-2	TRBV20-1	-
TGTGCCAGCAGTCGGTCCCAAACCGGGGAGCTGTTTTTT	CASSRSQTGELFF	-	TRBJ2-2	TRBV6-2/TRBV6-3	-
TGTGCCATCAGCCCTAAGCTAGGACCAGATACGCAGTATTTT	CAISPKLGPDTQYF	-	TRBJ2-3	TRBV10-3	-
TGTGCCAGCACTCATCTGTGGGAGAATCAGCCCCAGCATTTT	CASTHLWENQPQHF	-	TRBJ1-5	TRBV28	-
TGTGCCAGCAGCTCCAAGGGCGGGGGAAAAGAGACCCAGTACTTC	CASSSKGGGKETQYF	TRBD2	TRBJ2-5	TRBV11-2	few
TGTGCCCTAGGCCTGGGACAGGGTCTGAACACTGAAGCTTTCTTT	CALGLGQGLNTEAFF	TRBD1	TRBJ1-1	TRBV7-9	few
TGTGCCAGCAGCGCTGGGGGGGGGATCTCCTACGAGCAGTACTTC	CASSAGGGISYEQYF	TRBD2	TRBJ2-7	TRBV9	-
TGTGCCAGCAGCACAAGGGCATCCTACGAGCAGTACTTC	CASSTRASYEQYF	-	TRBJ2-7	TRBV21-1	-
TGTGCCAGCAGTTCTCTGGGGAACACTGAAGCTTTCTTT	CASSSLGNTEAFF	-	TRBJ1-1	TRBV27	few
TGTGCCAGCAGACCCCAGGCATGCAGGTACTACGAGCAGTACTTC	CASRPQACRYYEQYF	-	TRBJ2-7	TRBV28	-
TGTGCCTGTGAGAGCACTGAAGCTTTCTTT	CACESTEAFF	-	TRBJ1-1	TRBV30	few
TGTGCCAGCAGTTTTAGGGACAGGGGTACCACCGGGGAGCTGTTTTTT	CASSFRDRGTTGELFF	TRBD1	TRBJ2-2	TRBV12-3/TRBV12-4	few
TGTGCCAGCAGCTTTCCCTACAGGGGGGCCTACGAGCAGTACTTC	CASSFPYRGAYEQYF	TRBD1	TRBJ2-7	TRBV11-2	-
TGTGCCAGCAGCTTAGCAGGGCTCCACCCTGGGGCCAACGTCCTGACTTTC	CASSLAGLHPGANVLTF	-	TRBJ2-6	TRBV7-9	once
TGCAGCGTTGAAGGGGTGGGCACAGATACGCAGTATTTT	CSVEGVGTDTQYF	-	TRBJ2-3	TRBV29-1	-
TGTGCCAGCAGCACCACAGGGGCCGAGCAGTACTTC	CASSTTGAEQYF	TRBD1	TRBJ2-7	TRBV11-2	-
TGTGCCAGCAGTTTGGAAGGGAGTAAGTACGAGCAGTACTTC	CASSLEGSKYEQYF	-	TRBJ2-7	TRBV27	many
TGTGCCAGCAGCTTGGGTATTTCACCCCTCCACTTT	CASSLGISPLHF	-	TRBJ1-6	TRBV7-8	-
TGTGCCAGCAGTTGGGGAGATACGCAGTATTTT	CASSWGDTQYF	-	TRBJ2-3	TRBV12-3/TRBV12-4	many
TGTGCCAGCAGTTTTGGGACAGGGTACACTGAAGCTTTCTTT	CASSFGTGYTEAFF	TRBD1	TRBJ1-1	TRBV12-3/TRBV12-4	-
TGTGCCAGCAGTTTATTTTCCGAGGTCGCAGATACGCAGTATTTT	CASSLFSEVADTQYF	-	TRBJ2-3	TRBV27	few
TGTGCCAGTACTAAAGGGCTAGCGGGGCTACAAGAGACCCAGTACTTC	CASTKGLAGLQETQYF	TRBD2	TRBJ2-5	TRBV19	few
TGTGCCAGCAGCTCAAGCGGAGGCTGGAGCTCCTACAATGAGCAGTTCTTC	CASSSSGGWSSYNEQFF	-	TRBJ2-1	TRBV27	-
TGTGCCAGCAGCTTAAGAACAAAGGCAGAAAAACTGTTTTTT	CASSLRTKAEKLFF	-	TRBJ1-4	TRBV7-8	-
TGTGCCATCAGTGATCGGGACAACAGCTCCTACGAGCAGTACTTC	CAISDRDNSSYEQYF	-	TRBJ2-7	TRBV10-3	few
TGTGCCGCAGGAGGGGAAAACGAGCAGTACTTC	CAAGGENEQYF	-	TRBJ2-7	TRBV6-6	few
TGTGCCAGCAGTTACTCGACTAGCGGGGGGGCAGACGTCAGGACCCAGTACTTC	CASSYSTSGGADVRTQYF	TRBD2	TRBJ2-5	TRBV6-5	-
TGTGCCAGCAGCAAAGGCAGGGTCCTAGGGGAGCAGTTCTTC	CASSKGRVLGEQFF	-	TRBJ2-1	TRBV5-6	-
TGTGCCAGCAAGGAAAGAGGCCGTGAGCAGTTCTTC	CASKERGREQFF	-	TRBJ2-1	TRBV12-3/TRBV12-4	-
TGCGCCAGCAGCCCCCTGGACGGAGCCTACGAGCAGTACTTC	CASSPLDGAYEQYF	-	TRBJ2-7	TRBV5-1	few
TGCAGCGTTGCGACCGGGAGCTCCTACGAGCAGTACTTC	CSVATGSSYEQYF	-	TRBJ2-7	TRBV29-1	few
TGTGCCAGCAGCTTGGGGGCCTGGGAGCAGTTCTTC	CASSLGAWEQFF	-	TRBJ2-1	TRBV7-9	-
TGCAGTGGTATAGCAATAGGCGAGCAGTACTTC	CSGIAIGEQYF	-	TRBJ2-7	TRBV20-1	few
TGCAGCGGGGGGGGGCTAGCAGCCCCCTTGAATGAGCAGTTCTTC	CSGGGLAAPLNEQFF	-	TRBJ2-1	TRBV29-1	-
TGTGCCAGCAGTGAAAACCGGCGGGCGAACACCGGGGAGCTGTTTTTT	CASSENRRANTGELFF	-	TRBJ2-2	TRBV25-1	once
TGTGCCAGCGGCTACGGGAACAGCCTCTACGAGCAGTACTTC	CASGYGNSLYEQYF	-	TRBJ2-7	TRBV5-6	-
TGCGCCAGCAGCCTACCGGGACAGGGTACAGGCTACACCTTC	CASSLPGQGTGYTF	TRBD1	TRBJ1-2	TRBV4-1	-
TGTGCCAGCCTGGGACGGCGTCAGCCCCAGCATTTT	CASLGRRQPQHF	-	TRBJ1-5	TRBV6-1	few
TGCAGCGTTGGACAGCCCACTGAAGCTTTCTTT	CSVGQPTEAFF	-	TRBJ1-1	TRBV29-1	-
TGCAGTGCCAGACCCATAGGGGGCGGGACAGATACGCAGTATTTT	CSARPIGGGTDTQYF	TRBD1	TRBJ2-3	TRBV20-1	few
TGCAGTGCCCTGACTAGCCCTAACACCGGGGAGCTGTTTTTT	CSALTSPNTGELFF	TRBD2	TRBJ2-2	TRBV20-1	-
TGCGCCAGCAGCCAAGGCCCCGGGCCTCCCTCCTACGAGCAGTACTTC	CASSQGPGPPSYEQYF	-	TRBJ2-7	TRBV4-1	-
TGTGCCAGTAGTATTGACGGGACGTACAATGAGCAGTTCTTC	CASSIDGTYNEQFF	-	TRBJ2-1	TRBV19	-
TGCGCCAGCAGCTTGGCCTTGCAGGAGCAGTTCTTC	CASSLALQEQFF	-	TRBJ2-1	TRBV5-1	few
TGTGCCAGCAGCCCGCGGCCAGCATCCTACAATGAGCAGTTCTTC	CASSPRPASYNEQFF	-	TRBJ2-1	TRBV5-6	-
TGTGCCAGCAGCGTAACAGGGCAAGAGACCCAGTACTTC	CASSVTGQETQYF	-	TRBJ2-5	TRBV9	few
TGTGCCAGCAGCCAAGATTCGTGGACTATGCGGGGTGAGCAGTTCTTC	CASSQDSWTMRGEQFF	-	TRBJ2-1	TRBV3-1	few
TGCGCCAGCAGCCAAGGTGACAGCTCCTACGAGCAGTACTTC	CASSQGDSSYEQYF	-	TRBJ2-7	TRBV4-1	few
TGCAGTGTTACCCGGGAGGGAGATGAGCAGTTCTTC	CSVTREGDEQFF	TRBD2	TRBJ2-1	TRBV20-1	few
TGTGCCAGCAGTCCCGCCGGAGGGGACTCGGCCTACGAGCAGTACTTC	CASSPAGGDSAYEQYF	-	TRBJ2-7	TRBV12-3/TRBV12-4	-
TGTGCCTGGATGGGGGACAGGGTGGGGTACGAGATCCGGGAGACCCAGTACTTC	CAWMGDRVGYEIRETQYF	TRBD1	TRBJ2-5	TRBV30	-
TGCAGCGTGAGAGAGAGCGGGGGGGCGAATACGCAGTATTTT	CSVRESGGANTQYF	TRBD2	TRBJ2-3	TRBV29-1	few
TGTGCCACCCTCAATCTAGATACGCAGTATTTT	CATLNLDTQYF	-	TRBJ2-3	TRBV24-1	-
TGTGCCAGCAGCCCCGGGACTAGCGGGGTATATGAGCAGTTCTTC	CASSPGTSGVYEQFF	TRBD2	TRBJ2-1	TRBV4-2	many
TGTGCCAGCAGATCCGCCGTGTCAGGCGGTTACGAGCAGTACTTC	CASRSAVSGGYEQYF	-	TRBJ2-7	TRBV12-3/TRBV12-4	-